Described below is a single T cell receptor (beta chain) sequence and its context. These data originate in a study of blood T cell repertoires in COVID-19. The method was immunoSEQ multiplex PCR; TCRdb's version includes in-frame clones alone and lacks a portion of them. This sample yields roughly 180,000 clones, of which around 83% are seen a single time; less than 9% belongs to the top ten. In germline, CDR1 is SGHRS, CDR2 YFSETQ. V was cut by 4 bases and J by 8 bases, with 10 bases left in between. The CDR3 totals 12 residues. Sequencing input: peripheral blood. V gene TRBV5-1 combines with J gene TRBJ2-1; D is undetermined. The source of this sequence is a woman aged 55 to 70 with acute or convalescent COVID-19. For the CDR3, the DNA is TGCGCCAGCAGCCGGGTGGCAGATGAGCAGTTCTTC. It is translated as CASSRVADEQFF. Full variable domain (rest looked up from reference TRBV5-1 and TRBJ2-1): KAGVTQTPRYLIKTRGQQVTLSCSPISGHRSVSWYQQTPGQGLQFLFEYFSETQRNKGNFPGRFSGRQFSNSRSEMNVSTLELGDSALYLCASSRVADEQFFGPGTRLTVL.